This T cell receptor beta chain was documented in a study of blood T cell repertoires in COVID-19. Study details: Researchers got acute and convalescent COVID-19 samples from the United States, Italy and Spain. In each case, the material was cDNA or gDNA derived from T cells, B-cell-depleted T cells, or PBMCs.

Recruits, aged about 18 to 100 years, lived in around 24 US areas. Cohort assignment relied on participant-reported clinical history. Some clones are missing from TCRdb's copy, which holds only in-frame ones; the method was immunoSEQ multiplex PCR. The table lists a few hundred thousand clones, roughly 87% of them singletons. V was pared by 4 bases and J by 7 bases, with 9 bases of the junction left unmatched. Per the germline V gene, CDR1 is MNHEY and CDR2 is SVGAGI. CDR3 length equals 14 residues. V gene TRBV6-5 combines with J gene TRBJ1-2, with 7 positions matching TRBD1. Sequenced material: PBMCs or T cells enriched from blood (not recorded which). This clonotype originated in a woman in her 30s who had recovered from COVID-19. CDR3 protein: CASSSRQGGGGYTF. CDR3 sequence (DNA): TGTGCCAGCAGTTCCCGACAGGGTGGGGGTGGCTACACCTTC.